This TCR beta chain emerged from a study of T cells in localized non-small cell lung cancer. Germline V gives CDR1 MNHGY, CDR2 SAAAGT. The CDR3 is 14 residues long. Trimming pared 6 bases from V and 3 bases from J, leaving 14 bases between. Sequencing was performed with immunoSEQ multiplex PCR; in TCRdb, only in-frame clones are kept and a portion is missing. The table has under 6,500 clones, roughly 30% seen once. Findings and limits, study-wide: The study found T cell clonality highest in uninvolved adjacent lung, above tumor. Investigators sequenced only a single tumor region, leaving heterogeneity possible. Blood T cell density predicted longer survival; adjacent-lung clonality, shorter.

As regards this clone: What it binds is unknown.

The sample in question was lung tumor tissue, obtained before any cancer treatment. The source is a female donor of 60 years or more with stage I lung adenocarcinoma. The chain carries TRBV6-8 and TRBJ1-1; D is perhaps TRBD1 (5 bases). CDR3 in amino acids: CASRTTTRDTEAFF. In DNA form, the CDR3 reads TGTGCCAGCAGGACGACAACCAGGGACACTGAAGCTTTCTTT.